Below are 31 T cell receptor beta chains sequenced from a single sample in a study of blood T cell repertoires in COVID-19. Sequencing was performed with immunoSEQ multiplex PCR; in TCRdb, only in-frame clones are kept and a portion is missing. The sample lists about 89,000 clones; 65% to 85% were seen once. The source material was peripheral blood. The receptors originated from a man in his 70s with COVID-19, enrolled during active disease.

The V gene is TRBV28, the J gene TRBJ1-2; a weak D match, TRBD1 (6 bases). CDR3 length: 14 amino acids. The germline CDR1 and CDR2 sequences are MDHEN and SYDVKM. V lost 2 bases and J 4 bases, leaving 11 bases between the germline ends. CDR3 DNA sequence: TGTGCCAGCAGTTTAACTGGACAGTTCTATGGCTACACCTTC. Its protein product is CASSLTGQFYGYTF.

The CDR3: CASSQDSGVGETQYF. The CDR3 DNA follows: TGCGCCAGCAGCCAAGATTCAGGGGTGGGGGAGACCCAGTACTTC. This sequence joins TRBV4-1 and TRBJ2-5; tentatively, D is TRBD1 (6 bases). This CDR3 is built from 15 residues. V lost 0 bases to trimming and J lost 5 bases, with 13 bases between them. Per germline, CDR1 MGHRA and CDR2 YSYEKL.

The chain uses TRBV7-6 and TRBJ2-7; TRBD2 agrees at 11 bases. This CDR3 has 18 amino acids. The V segment lost 1 base and the J segment 2 bases; nucleotides outside the gene matches: 10. Germline-derived CDR1 and CDR2 are SGHVS and FNYEAQ. CDR3 amino acids: CASSLETRGTSGTYEQYF. The CDR3 region has the DNA TGTGCCAGCAGCTTAGAGACCCGCGGGACTAGCGGAACCTACGAGCAGTACTTC. Filled out from reference TRBV7-6 and TRBJ2-7, the complete variable domain reads GAGVSQSPRYKVTKRGQDVALRCDPISGHVSLYWYRQALGQGPEFLTYFNYEAQQDKSGLPNDRFSAERPEGSISTLTIQRTEQRDSAMYRCASSLETRGTSGTYEQYFGPGTRLTVT.

The V gene is TRBV6-2 or TRBV6-3, the J gene TRBJ1-1; weak D call: TRBD1 (5 bases). This CDR3 comprises 16 residues. In germline, CDR1 is MNHEY, CDR2 SVGEGT. Trimming took off 0 bases at V and 1 base at J, with 12 bases between the two ends. CDR3 bases: TGTGCCAGCAGTTACTCCGAGACAGAGACGAACACTGAAGCTTTCTTT. This codes for CASSYSETETNTEAFF.

This clone was counted a few times. The chain uses TRBV29-1 and TRBJ2-7, with a possible D match to TRBD1 (5 bases). CDR1 SQVTM and CDR2 ANQGSEA come from the germline V gene. This CDR3 has 13 amino acids. The germline V and J ends were trimmed by 5 bases and 0 bases, with 11 bases remaining between them. CDR3 loop: CSVFIQDSYEQYF. The CDR3 DNA follows: TGCAGCGTTTTCATACAGGACTCCTACGAGCAGTACTTC.

The chain links TRBV29-1 to TRBJ1-2, with D perhaps TRBD1 (6 bases). The V gene's germline CDR1 is SQVTM and CDR2 ANQGSEA. The length of the CDR3 is 13 residues. Trimming pared 4 bases from V and 2 bases from J, leaving 11 bases between. The CDR3: CSVGDIRNYGYTF. In nucleotides, the CDR3 is TGCAGCGTTGGGGACATTCGAAACTATGGCTACACCTTC.

The genes are TRBV5-4 and TRBJ1-2, with 9 bases fitting TRBD1. The V gene's germline CDR1 is SGHNT and CDR2 YYREEE (reference sequence). The J segment lost 4 bases and the V segment lost 4 bases, leaving 8 bases of the junction unmatched. The CDR3 runs to 15 residues. DNA of the CDR3: TGTGCCAGCAGCCCCGGGACAGGGTCTGTCTATGGCTACACCTTC. Amino acid sequence: CASSPGTGSVYGYTF.

The chain has TRBV6-1 and TRBJ1-4; 10 bases align to TRBD1. Trimming took 5 bases from V and 17 from J; bases not matched to a gene: 8. CDR1 and CDR2 from the germline V gene are MNHNS and SASEGT. This CDR3 is built from 12 residues. CDR3 loop: CASSFRRDRGFF. DNA for the CDR3: TGTGCCAGCAGTTTCCGCCGGGACAGGGGTTTTTTT.

This chain joins TRBV4-2 and TRBJ1-1; D might be TRBD1 (5 bases). There are 15 residues in the CDR3. Trimming pared 1 base from V and 1 base from J, leaving 10 bases between. The V gene's germline CDR1 is LGHNA and CDR2 YNFKEQ. In DNA form, the CDR3 reads TGTGCCAGCAGCCAAGGGGTGACAGAGAACACTGAAGCTTTCTTT. Encoded protein: CASSQGVTENTEAFF.

J is TRBJ2-3 and V is TRBV7-9; D is undetermined. This CDR3 contains 12 residues. Germline assignment: CDR1 SEHNR and CDR2 FQNEAQ (reference sequence). V gave up 4 bases and J gave up 2 bases, with 4 bases separating them. The CDR3 is CASSYNTDTQYF. The CDR3 bases are TGTGCCAGCAGCTATAACACAGATACGCAGTATTTT.

Remarks on this clone: An end of the junction differs from the germline gene, which may be a read error. The chain recombines TRBV28 with TRBJ2-7, with 7 nucleotides matching TRBD1. In germline, CDR1 is MDHEN, CDR2 SYDVKM. There are 15 residues in the CDR3. The CDR3 spells CASSLSGTANYEQYF. Written as DNA, the CDR3 is TGTGCCAGCAGCTTATCGGGGACAGCCAACTACGAGCAGTACTTC.

The count of this clone is one. This sequence joins TRBV5-1 and TRBJ2-1; 7 bases align to TRBD1. The CDR3 runs to 14 residues. Germline CDR1 SGHRS, CDR2 YFSETQ. The V and J ends lost 4 bases and 2 bases, in that order; junction bases with no gene match: 3. In nucleotides, the CDR3 is TGCGCCAGCAGCACCGGACAGGCCTACAATGAGCAGTTCTTC. This gives the protein CASSTGQAYNEQFF.

This sequence joins TRBV14 and TRBJ1-2, with a weak D call TRBD1 (5 bases). Germline V gene lookup returns CDR1 SGHDN and CDR2 FVKESK. V was shortened by 3 bases and J by 7 bases, with 15 bases between the two germline ends. The CDR3 length is 14 residues. CDR3 in amino acids: CASSHTTGGAGYTF. CDR3 sequence (DNA): TGTGCCAGCAGCCATACGACGGGAGGGGCTGGCTACACCTTC.

This chain links TRBV23-1 with TRBJ2-7; 7 bases match TRBD1. TRBV23-1 is known as an ORF, though its function is uncertain. The CDR3 is 19 amino acids. The V segment lost 10 bases and the J segment 4 bases; nucleotides outside the gene matches: 28. The CDR3 DNA is TGCGCCAAATATCAAGGTCGGGACAGATCAATCGAGGGGCTTTACGAGCAGTACTTC. Protein sequence: CAKYQGRDRSIEGLYEQYF.

The gene calls are TRBV4-3 and TRBJ2-7; 7 bases agree with TRBD2. The germline gives CDR1 LGHNA, CDR2 YSLEER. V dropped 0 bases and J dropped 5; count of bases not matched to a gene: 10. CDR3 size: 16 residues. CDR3 loop: CASSQEVWQGGNEQYF. The CDR3 region has the DNA TGCGCCAGCAGCCAAGAGGTTTGGCAGGGAGGGAACGAGCAGTACTTC.

The chain couples TRBV5-1 to TRBJ2-1; TRBD2 agrees at 8 bases. Germline loops: CDR1 SGHRS, CDR2 YFSETQ. The CDR3 covers 15 residues. The trim removed 4 bases at V and 6 bases at J, leaving 9 bases unmatched. DNA for the CDR3: TGCGCCAGCAGCCGGGGGAGCGGGAGAGTCAATGAGCAGTTCTTC. This gives the protein CASSRGSGRVNEQFF.

The sample holds one count of this clone. The V gene is TRBV24-1, the J gene TRBJ2-1; 8 nucleotides line up with TRBD1. From germline, CDR1 is KGHDR and CDR2 SFDVKD. Trimming removed 6 bases from V and 2 bases from J; junction bases left unmatched: 8. The CDR3 consists of 16 residues. The CDR3 DNA is TGTGCCACCAGTCATACCCCGGGACAGGCCTACAATGAGCAGTTCTTC. This codes for CATSHTPGQAYNEQFF.

The chain employs TRBV10-3 and TRBJ2-7, with TRBD2 identical over 11 bases. Losses at the gene ends were 0 bases for V and 4 bases for J; bases not matched to a gene: 2. CDR3 length equals 15 residues. The germline gives CDR1 ENHRY, CDR2 SYGVKD. CDR3 loop: CAISESGTSGYEQYF. DNA of the CDR3: TGTGCCATCAGTGAGTCCGGGACTAGCGGTTACGAGCAGTACTTC.

This clone was seen a few times. The rearrangement joins TRBV5-4 to TRBJ1-4; 7 bases match TRBD1. The V and J ends lost 1 base and 8 bases, in that order; junction bases with no gene match: 5. Germline V gene lookup returns CDR1 SGHNT and CDR2 YYREEE (reference sequence). The CDR3 loop spans 14 amino acids. The CDR3 loop is CASSLRQGDEKLFF. In DNA form, the CDR3 reads TGTGCCAGCAGCTTGCGACAGGGAGACGAAAAACTGTTTTTT.

The chain has TRBV9 and TRBJ1-3, with a possible D match to TRBD1 (6 bases). Germline CDR1 SGDLS, CDR2 YYNGEE. The CDR3 sequence is 17 residues long. The V and J ends lost 3 bases and 1 base respectively, with 17 bases between them. CDR3 DNA: TGTGCCAGCAGCGCCGCCCTTACAGGGCCGTCTGGAAACACCATATATTTT. Its translation: CASSAALTGPSGNTIYF.

The chain carries TRBV9 and TRBJ1-1; no reliable D call. Between the trimmed V and J ends, which lost 0 bases and 2 bases, there was a span of 5 bases. CDR1 is SGDLS, CDR2 YYNGEE, per germline. This CDR3 has 13 amino acids. CDR3 amino acids: CASSVDSNTEAFF. CDR3 nucleotide sequence: TGTGCCAGCAGCGTAGATAGTAACACTGAAGCTTTCTTT.

This clone was observed a few times. The chain has TRBV11-2 and TRBJ1-5, with D perhaps matching TRBD1 (5 bases). Germline V lookup: CDR1 SGHAT, CDR2 FQNNGV. The CDR3 has 15 amino acids. V was clipped by 2 bases and J by 3 bases, with 11 bases between them. The CDR3 nucleotides are TGTGCCAGCAGCTTAATGGGAGGGGACAATCAGCCCCAGCATTTT. Encoded protein: CASSLMGGDNQPQHF. The full variable domain, rest sourced from reference TRBV11-2 and TRBJ1-5, is EAGVAQSPRYKIIEKRQSVAFWCNPISGHATLYWYQQILGQGPKLLIQFQNNGVVDDSQLPKDRFSAERLKGVDSTLKIQPAKLEDSAVYLCASSLMGGDNQPQHFGDGTRLSIL.

The rearrangement joins TRBV6-5 to TRBJ1-1; TRBD1 might be the D (5 bases). Trimming pared 2 bases from V and 4 bases from J, leaving 11 bases between. CDR1 MNHEY and CDR2 SVGAGI come from the germline V gene. The CDR3 extends over 14 amino acids. CDR3 loop: CASSYGQGGTEAFF. Written as DNA, the CDR3 is TGTGCCAGCAGTTACGGGCAGGGAGGCACTGAAGCTTTCTTT.

The chain carries TRBV19 and TRBJ1-2; D may be TRBD1 (6 bases). The germline CDR1 and CDR2 sequences are LNHDA and SQIVND (reference sequence). The CDR3 has 14 residues. V was cut by 6 bases and J by 1 base, with 12 bases left in between. Here the CDR3 DNA reads TGTGCCAGTAGGCAAACAGGGCTTAACTATGGCTACACCTTC. Its protein product is CASRQTGLNYGYTF. The whole variable domain, remainder taken from reference TRBV19 and TRBJ1-2, is DGGITQSPKYLFRKEGQNVTLSCEQNLNHDAMYWYRQDPGQGLRLIYYSQIVNDFQKGDIAEGYSVSREKKESFPLTVTSAQKNPTAFYLCASRQTGLNYGYTFGSGTRLTVV.

The chain couples TRBV18 to TRBJ1-1; 7 bases are a match to TRBD1. The CDR3 runs to 14 residues. CDR1 is KGHSH and CDR2 is LQKENI in the germline V gene. V was clipped by 6 bases and J by 2 bases; unmatched bases: 6. The CDR3 bases are TGTGCCAGCTCCCAAAGGACAGGCAACACTGAAGCTTTCTTT. It codes for CASSQRTGNTEAFF.

This clone was picked up one time. This rearrangement joins TRBV12-5 to TRBJ2-3; 8 nucleotides match TRBD1. Germline assignment: CDR1 LGHNT and CDR2 FRNRAP. The CDR3 totals 15 residues. The V and J ends lost 5 bases and 2 bases, in that order; junction bases with no gene match: 6. The CDR3 DNA reads as TGTGCTAGTGGTCCAGGACAGGGCCACACAGATACGCAGTATTTT. Encoded protein: CASGPGQGHTDTQYF.

The chain recombines TRBV21-1 with TRBJ2-2; TRBD1, the D gene given by the table, was not confirmed from the DNA. TRBV21-1 is flagged as a pseudogene. The CDR3 is 18 amino acids. CDR3 amino acids: CASSKDFSGKIFTGELFF. The CDR3 bases are TGTGCCAGCAGCAAAGATTTTTCAGGGAAAATCTTCACCGGGGAGCTGTTTTTT.

The chain joins TRBV7-2 to TRBJ2-2; possibly TRBD1 for D (6 bases). Germline V gene sequence: CDR1 SGHTA, CDR2 FQGNSA. The CDR3 is 14 residues long. V was trimmed by 5 bases and J by 2 bases, leaving 9 bases between them. The CDR3 sequence is CASSMTGNTGELFF. CDR3 in DNA: TGTGCCAGCAGCATGACAGGAAACACCGGGGAGCTGTTTTTT.

This rearrangement joins TRBV6-5 to TRBJ1-1; D is ambiguous. The germline CDR1 and CDR2 sequences are MNHEY and SVGAGI. V was cut by 8 bases and J by 1 base, with 17 bases left in between. The CDR3 is 15 residues long. For the CDR3, the DNA is TGTGCCAGCCGGGGTTTGACAAGACGGAACACTGAAGCTTTCTTT. As protein: CASRGLTRRNTEAFF.

V is TRBV30 and J is TRBJ1-1; no reliable D call. Trimming took off 0 bases at V and 7 bases at J, with 9 bases between the two ends. The CDR3 length is 12 residues. Germline V gene lookup returns CDR1 GTSNPN and CDR2 SVGIG (reference sequence). The CDR3 DNA reads as TGTGCCTGGAGTGTAATGGGCTATGAAGCTTTCTTT. It specifies CAWSVMGYEAFF.

CDR3 nucleotide sequence: TGTGCCAGCACCATCGCAGGGGCCTACGAGCAGTACTTC. It is translated as CASTIAGAYEQYF. The chain joins TRBV7-9 to TRBJ2-7, with a tentative D call TRBD1 (6 bases). This CDR3 region has 13 residues. Trimming removed 7 bases from V and 2 bases from J, with 12 bases in between. Germline lookup yields CDR1 SEHNR and CDR2 FQNEAQ (reference sequence).